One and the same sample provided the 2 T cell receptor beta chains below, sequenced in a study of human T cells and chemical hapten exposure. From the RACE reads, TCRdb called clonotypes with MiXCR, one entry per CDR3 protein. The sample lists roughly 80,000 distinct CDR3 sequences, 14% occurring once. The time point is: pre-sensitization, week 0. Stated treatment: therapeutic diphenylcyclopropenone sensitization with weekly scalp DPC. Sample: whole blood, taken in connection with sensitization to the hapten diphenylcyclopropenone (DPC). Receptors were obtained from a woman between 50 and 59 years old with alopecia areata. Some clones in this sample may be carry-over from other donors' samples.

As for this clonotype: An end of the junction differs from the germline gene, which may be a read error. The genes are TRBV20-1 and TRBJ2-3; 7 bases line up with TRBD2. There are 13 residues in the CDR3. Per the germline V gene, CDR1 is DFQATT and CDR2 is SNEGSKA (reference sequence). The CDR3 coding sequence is TGCAGTGCGATCCCCCCGCAGCGGGACCGACGAGTTTTT. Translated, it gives CSAIPPQRDRRVF.

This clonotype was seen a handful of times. The CDR3 reads CASSYRRTGELFF. For the CDR3, the DNA is TGTGCCAGCAGTTATAGGCGCACCGGGGAGCTGTTTTTT. The chain couples TRBV28 to TRBJ2-2; D unresolved. Trimming took off 4 bases at V and 4 bases at J, with 7 bases between the two ends. Germline assignment: CDR1 MDHEN and CDR2 SYDVKM. This CDR3 is 13 amino acids long.